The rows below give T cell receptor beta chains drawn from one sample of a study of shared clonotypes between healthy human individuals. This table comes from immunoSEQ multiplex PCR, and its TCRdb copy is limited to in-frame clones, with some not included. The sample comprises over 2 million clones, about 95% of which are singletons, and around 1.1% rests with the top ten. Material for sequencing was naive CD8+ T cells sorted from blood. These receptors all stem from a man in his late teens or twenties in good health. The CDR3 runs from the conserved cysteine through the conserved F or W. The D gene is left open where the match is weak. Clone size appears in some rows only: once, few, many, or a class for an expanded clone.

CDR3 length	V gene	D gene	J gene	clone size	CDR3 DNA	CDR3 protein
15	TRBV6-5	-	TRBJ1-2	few	TGTGCCAGCAGTTACGACGGGGCGGCTAACTATGGCTACACCTTC	CASSYDGAANYGYTF
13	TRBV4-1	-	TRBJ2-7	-	TGCGCCAGCAGCCAAGCCGTTTACTACGAGCAGTACTTC	CASSQAVYYEQYF
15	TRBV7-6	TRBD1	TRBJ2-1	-	TGTGCCAGCAGCTCCGGGACAGAATCCTACAATGAGCAGTTCTTC	CASSSGTESYNEQFF
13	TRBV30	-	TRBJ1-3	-	TGTGCCTGGAGTGTCCAGGCTGGAAACACCATATATTTT	CAWSVQAGNTIYF
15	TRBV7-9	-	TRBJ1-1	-	TGTGCCAGCAGCCAAGTCCAGGGGATGAACACTGAAGCTTTCTTT	CASSQVQGMNTEAFF
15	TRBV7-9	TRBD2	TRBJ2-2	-	TGTGCCAGCAGCTCACCCACGGGGGGATACGGGGAGCTGTTTTTT	CASSSPTGGYGELFF
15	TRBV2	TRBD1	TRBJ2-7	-	TGTGCCAGCGGCCACCGGACAGGGGCTAACTACGAGCAGTACTTC	CASGHRTGANYEQYF
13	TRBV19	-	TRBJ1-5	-	TGTGCCAGTAGTATAGGAGAGAACGATCCGCAGCATTTT	CASSIGENDPQHF
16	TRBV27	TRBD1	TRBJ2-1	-	TGTGCCAGCAGTTTATCGTCGGGACAGGTTTACAATGAGCAGTTCTTC	CASSLSSGQVYNEQFF
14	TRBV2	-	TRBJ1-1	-	TGTGCCAGCAGGCCCACCGATGAGGGGGATGAAGCTTTCTTT	CASRPTDEGDEAFF
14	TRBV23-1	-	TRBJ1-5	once	TGCGCCAGCAGTCAAGGGCAGGGAGAGCAGCCCCAGCATTTT	CASSQGQGEQPQHF
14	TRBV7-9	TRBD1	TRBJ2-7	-	TGTGCCAGCAGCTTTTCAGGGGGATCCTACGAGCAGTACTTC	CASSFSGGSYEQYF
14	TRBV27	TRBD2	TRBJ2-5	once	TGTGCCAGCAGTTTATTGGCGGGAGGGGAGACCCAGTACTTC	CASSLLAGGETQYF
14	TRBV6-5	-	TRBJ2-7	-	TGTGCCAGCAGTTACCAGGACAACTCCTACGAGCAGTACTTC	CASSYQDNSYEQYF
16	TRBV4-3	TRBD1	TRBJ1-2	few	TGCGCCAGCAGCCAAGATATTACAGGGGGCCGGTATGGCTACACCTTC	CASSQDITGGRYGYTF
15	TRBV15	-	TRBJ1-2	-	TGTGCCACCAGCAGACTTGGTGAGGACAACTATGGCTACACCTTC	CATSRLGEDNYGYTF
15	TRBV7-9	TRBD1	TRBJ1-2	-	TGTGCCAGCAGCTTACCCCAAACCGGGACAGATGGCTACACCTTC	CASSLPQTGTDGYTF
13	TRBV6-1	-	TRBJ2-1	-	TGTGCCAGCAGCGGGGAGGTAAACAATGAGCAGTTCTTC	CASSGEVNNEQFF
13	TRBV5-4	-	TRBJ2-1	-	TGTGCCAGCAGCTTGGCCACAAGAAATGAGCAGTTCTTC	CASSLATRNEQFF
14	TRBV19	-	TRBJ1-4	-	TGTGCCAGTAGTTACACTACAACTAATGAAAAACTGTTTTTT	CASSYTTTNEKLFF
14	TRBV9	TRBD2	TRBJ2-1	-	TGTGCCAGCAGCCCAGGACTAGCCGGAGGTGAGCAGTTCTTC	CASSPGLAGGEQFF
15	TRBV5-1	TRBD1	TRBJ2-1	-	TGCGCCAGCAGCTTCCCGGGACAGGGGAACAATGAGCAGTTCTTC	CASSFPGQGNNEQFF
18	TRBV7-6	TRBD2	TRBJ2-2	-	TGTGCCAGCAGCTTAGTGCCCCCGAGACTAGCGGGAGGAGGGGAGCTGTTTTTT	CASSLVPPRLAGGGELFF
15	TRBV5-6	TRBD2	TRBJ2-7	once	TGTGCCAGCAGCTTGATGTCTAGCGGACCCTACGAGCAGTACTTC	CASSLMSSGPYEQYF
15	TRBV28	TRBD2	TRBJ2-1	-	TGTGCCACGATCGTAAGCGGGGTTTTCTACAATGAGCAGTTCTTC	CATIVSGVFYNEQFF
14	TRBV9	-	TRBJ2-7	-	TGTGCCAGCAGCGTAGGGGTACCGGGTTACGAGCAGTACTTC	CASSVGVPGYEQYF
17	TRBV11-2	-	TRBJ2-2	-	TGTGCCAGCAGCTCTAGATTTCAGGGTTCGTACACCGGGGAGCTGTTTTTT	CASSSRFQGSYTGELFF
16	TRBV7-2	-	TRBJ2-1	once	TGTGCCAGCAGCTTAGAAGGGGTGCGCTCCTACAATGAGCAGTTCTTC	CASSLEGVRSYNEQFF
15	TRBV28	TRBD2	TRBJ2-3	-	TGTGCCACTCTGGGAGCGGGAGGAACCACAGATACGCAGTATTTT	CATLGAGGTTDTQYF
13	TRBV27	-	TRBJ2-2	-	TGTGCCAGCAATATAAGGGGGTCGGGGGAGCTGTTTTTT	CASNIRGSGELFF
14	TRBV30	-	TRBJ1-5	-	TGTGCCTGGAGTGTACAGTACGGGAATCAGCCCCAGCATTTT	CAWSVQYGNQPQHF
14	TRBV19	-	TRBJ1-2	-	TGTGCCAGTAGTATCCTTCCCGCCCCAAGTGGCTACACCTTC	CASSILPAPSGYTF
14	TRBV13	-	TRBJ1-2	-	TGTGCCAGCAGCTTAGGCCCGGACGATGCAGGCTACACCTTC	CASSLGPDDAGYTF
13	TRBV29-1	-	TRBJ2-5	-	TGCAGCGTTGCCCGAGAAACTCAAGAGACCCAGTACTTC	CSVARETQETQYF
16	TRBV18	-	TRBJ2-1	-	TGTGCCAGCTCACCACCTCCAACTACCTATCCCAATGAGCAGTTCTTC	CASSPPPTTYPNEQFF
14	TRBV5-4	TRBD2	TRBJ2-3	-	TGTGCCAGCAGCTGGGGGGGGGTACCAGATACGCAGTATTTT	CASSWGGVPDTQYF
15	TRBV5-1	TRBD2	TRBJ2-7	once	TGCGCCAGCAGCTCTAGCGGGAGTAACCCCTACGAGCAGTACTTC	CASSSSGSNPYEQYF
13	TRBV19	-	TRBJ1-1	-	TGTGCCAGTAGTATCGGAGAGAACACTGAAGCTTTCTTT	CASSIGENTEAFF
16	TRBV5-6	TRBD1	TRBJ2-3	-	TGTGCCAGCAGCTTGATGTTGGCAGGGGGTCATAATACGCAGTATTTT	CASSLMLAGGHNTQYF
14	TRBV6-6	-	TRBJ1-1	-	TGTGCCAGCAGTTACTCGAGGGGTTTCACTGAAGCTTTCTTT	CASSYSRGFTEAFF
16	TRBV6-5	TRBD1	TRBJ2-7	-	TGTGCCAGCAGTTCCCATCGAGAGGGGGCTTTTTACGAGCAGTACTTC	CASSSHREGAFYEQYF
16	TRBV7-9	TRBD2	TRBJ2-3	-	TGTGCCAGCAGCTTGGGGACTAGCGGGTACACAGATACGCAGTATTTT	CASSLGTSGYTDTQYF
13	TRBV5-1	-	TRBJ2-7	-	TGCGCCAGCAGCCACGACAGCTCCTACGAGCAGTACTTC	CASSHDSSYEQYF
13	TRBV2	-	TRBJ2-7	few	TGTGCCAGCAGTGACACTCTCTACTACGAGCAGTACTTC	CASSDTLYYEQYF
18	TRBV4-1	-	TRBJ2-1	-	TGCGCCAGCAGCCAAGATCCGGCTAGCAGTGCCCCTTTCGATGAGCAGTTCTTC	CASSQDPASSAPFDEQFF
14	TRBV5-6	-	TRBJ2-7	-	TGTGCCAGCAGCTTGGAGGGGTCCCCCCGCGAGCAGTACTTC	CASSLEGSPREQYF
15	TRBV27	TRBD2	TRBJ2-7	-	TGTGCCAGCAGTTTAGTCCGGACTAGCATCTACGAGCAGTACTTC	CASSLVRTSIYEQYF
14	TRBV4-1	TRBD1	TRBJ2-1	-	TGCGCCAGCAGCCAAGATAGGACAGGACATGAGCAGTTCTTC	CASSQDRTGHEQFF